These 25 T cell receptor beta chains were sequenced from one sample in a study of blood T cell repertoires in COVID-19. Data came from immunoSEQ multiplex PCR; TCRdb stores just in-frame clones and leaves some out. The repertoire holds 53,000 or so clones, with approximately 82% as singletons. The specimen was peripheral blood. These receptors originate from a human donor in a cohort sampled during active COVID-19.

V usage is TRBV4-3 and J usage is TRBJ1-4, with unresolved D. CDR3 length equals 16 residues. Trimming took 0 bases from V and 0 from J, leaving 8 bases between them. The germline V gene encodes CDR1 LGHNA and CDR2 YSLEER. As DNA, the CDR3 is TGCGCCAGCAGCCAAGATGAGAGGGCAACTAATGAAAAACTGTTTTTT. It codes for CASSQDERATNEKLFF.

CDR3 in amino acids: CASSRMSGSLEQYF. The CDR3 DNA reads as TGTGCCAGCAGCCGAATGAGCGGGAGTCTCGAGCAGTACTTC. J is TRBJ2-7 and V is TRBV3-1 (or the pseudogene TRBV3-2); 8 bases map to TRBD2. V trimming: 4 bases; J trimming: 6 bases; junction bases outside the gene matches: 8. The germline V gene encodes CDR1 LGHDT and CDR2 YNNKEL (reference sequence). The length of the CDR3 is 14 residues.

The sample holds a few counts of this clone. V gene TRBV4-1 combines with J gene TRBJ2-3, with TRBD2 identical over 8 bases. The CDR3 consists of 16 residues. Germline CDR1 MGHRA, CDR2 YSYEKL. The V and J ends lost 3 bases and 1 base, in that order; junction bases with no gene match: 6. CDR3 region: CASSHGAGAGTDTQYF. CDR3 bases: TGCGCCAGCAGCCATGGAGCGGGGGCTGGCACAGATACGCAGTATTTT.

The V call is TRBV12-3 or TRBV12-4, the J call TRBJ2-5, with D possibly TRBD2 on 6 matching bases. This CDR3 spans 12 amino acids. The germline V and J ends were trimmed by 6 bases and 8 bases, with 13 bases remaining between them. CDR3 bases: TGTGCCAGCAGCCCCGGGGGACCCACCCAGTACTTC. Translation: CASSPGGPTQYF.

The chain has TRBV7-3 and TRBJ1-1; no clear D gene. The CDR3 runs 14 residues. The V and J ends lost 2 bases and 0 bases respectively, with 7 bases between them. Per germline, CDR1 SGHTA and CDR2 FQGTGA. The CDR3 sequence: CASSLSVLNTEAFF. DNA for the CDR3: TGTGCCAGCAGCTTATCAGTCCTGAACACTGAAGCTTTCTTT.

V usage is TRBV11-3 and J usage is TRBJ1-1; tentative D call: TRBD1 (6 bases). Trimming took 5 bases from V and 6 from J, leaving 13 bases between them. The CDR3 runs to 13 residues. Germline assignment: CDR1 SGHNT and CDR2 YENEEA. CDR3 nucleotide sequence: TGTGCCAGCAGCCTATCACAGGGCTCTGAAGCTTTCTTT. This translates into CASSLSQGSEAFF.

The chain employs TRBV2 and TRBJ2-7, with TRBD2 matching 8 bases. Trimming at V came to 4 bases and at J to 2 bases, leaving 13 bases not matched to a gene. Germline V gene data show CDR1 as SNHLY and CDR2 as FYNNEI. The CDR3 length is 17 residues. The DNA of the CDR3 is TGTGCCAGCAGTGGGGGGGTAGCGGGGAGATCTCCCTACGAGCAGTACTTC. Translation: CASSGGVAGRSPYEQYF.

This chain connects TRBV28 to TRBJ1-5; D not certain. This CDR3 spans 11 amino acids. The germline gives CDR1 MDHEN, CDR2 SYDVKM. The V and J ends lost 4 bases and 9 bases respectively, with 7 bases between them. The CDR3 protein is CASSSTRPQHF. The CDR3, as DNA: TGTGCCAGCAGTTCCACGCGGCCCCAGCATTTT.

The chain carries TRBV29-1 and TRBJ1-5; D remains unclear. CDR1 and CDR2 (germline): SQVTM, ANQGSEA. The germline V and J ends were trimmed by 0 bases and 5 bases, with 14 bases remaining between them. This CDR3 is 15 amino acids long. Written as DNA, the CDR3 is TGCAGCGTTGAAGAAGCTGGGCAGGAGGATCAGCCCCAGCATTTT. This sequence encodes CSVEEAGQEDQPQHF.

This chain connects TRBV3-1 (or the pseudogene TRBV3-2) to TRBJ2-5; D is unresolved. Germline V gene lookup returns CDR1 LGHDT and CDR2 YNNKEL (reference sequence). Trimming left V 5 bases short and J 5 bases short, with 9 bases between. The CDR3 runs 12 residues. CDR3 nucleotides: TGTGCCAGCAGCTACTCCAGGGAGACCCAGTACTTC. Translating it yields CASSYSRETQYF.

V and J are TRBV7-2 and TRBJ2-1; TRBD1 is a possible D gene (5 bases). With 1 base removed from V and 8 bases from J, the gap between germline ends came to 9 bases. Per germline, CDR1 SGHTA and CDR2 FQGNSA. The CDR3 runs 13 residues. The CDR3 reads CASSLVGQDEQFF. The CDR3 DNA reads TGTGCCAGCAGCTTAGTCGGACAAGATGAGCAGTTCTTC.

The chain employs TRBV4-1 and TRBJ2-2, with TRBD2 matching over 8 bases. Germline V gives CDR1 MGHRA, CDR2 YSYEKL. Germline trimming cut 8 bases from V and 5 bases from J; bases unmatched to any gene: 7. CDR3 size: 14 residues. The CDR3 loop reads CASSREVRTGELFF. Here the CDR3 DNA reads TGCGCCAGCTCGCGGGAGGTGAGGACCGGGGAGCTGTTTTTT.

The genes are TRBV4-1 and TRBJ2-3; 8 bases agree with TRBD1. Germline V lookup: CDR1 MGHRA, CDR2 YSYEKL. The CDR3 runs 15 residues. Losses at the gene ends were 2 bases for V and 1 base for J; bases not matched to a gene: 2. The CDR3, as DNA: TGCGCCAGCAGCCAACTGGACAGGGGCACAGATACGCAGTATTTT. Amino acids: CASSQLDRGTDTQYF.

V gene TRBV5-1 combines with J gene TRBJ2-7; weak D call: TRBD1 (6 bases). The CDR3 has 15 amino acids. Germline V gene sequence: CDR1 SGHRS, CDR2 YFSETQ. Trimming removed 0 bases from V and 6 bases from J, with 16 bases in between. The CDR3 DNA sequence: TGCGCCAGCAGCTTGGGACCTACAGGGCCCGGCGAGCAGTACTTC. Amino acid sequence: CASSLGPTGPGEQYF. Variable domain in full (rest from reference TRBV5-1 and TRBJ2-7): KAGVTQTPRYLIKTRGQQVTLSCSPISGHRSVSWYQQTPGQGLQFLFEYFSETQRNKGNFPGRFSGRQFSNSRSEMNVSTLELGDSALYLCASSLGPTGPGEQYFGPGTRLTVT.

The chain has TRBV5-1 and TRBJ2-2, with D uncertain. Germline CDR1 and CDR2: SGHRS and YFSETQ. V gave up 7 bases and J gave up 6 bases, with 16 bases separating them. The CDR3 is 14 residues long. CDR3 sequence (DNA): TGCGCCAGCGCAGAGACTCTTTCTGCCGGGGAGCTGTTTTTT. Its protein is CASAETLSAGELFF.

This chain's CDR3 is CASRQALYNEQFF. DNA of the CDR3: TGTGCCAGCAGACAGGCTCTTTACAATGAGCAGTTCTTC. V is TRBV5-6 and J is TRBJ2-1; D is possibly TRBD1 (5 bases). V dropped 5 bases and J dropped 4 bases, with 10 bases sitting between them. CDR3 length equals 13 residues. Per germline, CDR1 SGHDT and CDR2 YYEEEE. Full variable domain (rest looked up from reference TRBV5-6 and TRBJ2-1): DAGVTQSPTHLIKTRGQQVTLRCSPKSGHDTVSWYQQALGQGPQFIFQYYEEEERQRGNFPDRFSGHQFPNYSSELNVNALLLGDSALYLCASRQALYNEQFFGPGTRLTVL.

J is TRBJ1-1 and V is TRBV19, with TRBD1 matching 10 bases. The V gene end was trimmed by 6 bases and the J gene end by 4 bases; junction bases not matched to a gene: 8. The CDR3 extends over 15 amino acids. The V gene's germline CDR1 is LNHDA and CDR2 SQIVND (reference sequence). CDR3 region: CASRLPGQGITEAFF. The CDR3 DNA follows: TGTGCCAGTAGGCTCCCGGGACAGGGGATCACTGAAGCTTTCTTT.

This chain links TRBV4-1 with TRBJ2-3; 10 nucleotides align to TRBD1. The V and J ends lost 4 bases and 0 bases, in that order; junction bases with no gene match: 7. There are 17 residues in the CDR3. Germline V gene sequence: CDR1 MGHRA, CDR2 YSYEKL. The CDR3, as DNA: TGCGCCAGCAGCCCGAGGACAGGGGGACCTAGCACAGATACGCAGTATTTT. Translating it yields CASSPRTGGPSTDTQYF.

The CDR3 DNA sequence: TGCGCCAGCAGCATACAACTAGCGGGGGTTTCCTACGAGCAGTACTTC. It codes for CASSIQLAGVSYEQYF. The V gene is TRBV5-1, the J gene TRBJ2-7, with 11 bases aligning to TRBD2. The CDR3 covers 16 residues. CDR1 is SGHRS and CDR2 is YFSETQ in the germline V gene. J lost 1 base, V lost 4 bases, and 7 bases had no gene match.

V is TRBV6-5 and J is TRBJ1-5; 7 nucleotides align to TRBD1. Germline trimming cut 6 bases from V and 1 base from J; bases unmatched to any gene: 6. Germline CDR1 and CDR2: MNHEY and SVGAGI. The CDR3 has 15 residues. CDR3 DNA sequence: TGTGCCAGCAGGAGGGGGCAATGGAGCAATCAGCCCCAGCATTTT. Encoded protein: CASRRGQWSNQPQHF.

In this sample, this clone turned up once. J is TRBJ2-5 and V is TRBV11-2; the match to TRBD2 covers 7 bases. Germline-derived CDR1 and CDR2 are SGHAT and FQNNGV. The CDR3 sequence is 16 residues long. The trim removed 4 bases at V and 5 bases at J, leaving 13 bases unmatched. The CDR3 sequence: CASSWSSGNFVETQYF. CDR3 bases: TGTGCCAGCAGCTGGTCTAGCGGAAATTTCGTGGAGACCCAGTACTTC.

The rearrangement uses TRBV12-5 and TRBJ2-7, with D possibly being TRBD1 (7 bases). CDR1 LGHNT and CDR2 FRNRAP come from the germline V gene. The CDR3 runs 13 residues. V was clipped by 7 bases and J by 0 bases, with 10 bases between them. CDR3 nucleotides: TGTGCTAGTGTCCAGGGGGGCTCCTACGAGCAGTACTTC. This encodes CASVQGGSYEQYF.

This clone was seen a single time. The genes are TRBV6-5 and TRBJ2-5, with D possibly TRBD2 on 6 matching bases. The CDR3 is 16 amino acids. In germline, CDR1 is MNHEY, CDR2 SVGAGI. Trimming shortened V by 0 bases and J by 3 bases, and 14 bases separated the two germline ends. CDR3 region: CASSYSPGLLKETQYF. The CDR3, as DNA: TGTGCCAGCAGTTACTCCCCCGGACTATTAAAAGAGACCCAGTACTTC.

The genes are TRBV20-1 and TRBJ2-5; no definite D call. The CDR3 length is 11 residues. Germline V gene sequence: CDR1 DFQATT, CDR2 SNEGSKA (reference sequence). Trimming removed 2 bases from V and 2 bases from J, with 3 bases in between. The CDR3 region has the DNA TGCAGTGCTAGACCGCAAGAGACCCAGTACTTC. Translating it yields CSARPQETQYF.

The CDR3 loop is CASTRGFNNQPQHF. Written as DNA, the CDR3 is TGTGCCTCCACCCGGGGGTTTAACAATCAGCCCCAGCATTTT. The chain links TRBV19 to TRBJ1-5, with D perhaps matching TRBD1 (5 bases). The CDR3 extends over 14 amino acids. Trimming removed 11 bases at V and 3 bases at J, with 17 bases between. Germline loops: CDR1 LNHDA, CDR2 SQIVND (reference sequence).